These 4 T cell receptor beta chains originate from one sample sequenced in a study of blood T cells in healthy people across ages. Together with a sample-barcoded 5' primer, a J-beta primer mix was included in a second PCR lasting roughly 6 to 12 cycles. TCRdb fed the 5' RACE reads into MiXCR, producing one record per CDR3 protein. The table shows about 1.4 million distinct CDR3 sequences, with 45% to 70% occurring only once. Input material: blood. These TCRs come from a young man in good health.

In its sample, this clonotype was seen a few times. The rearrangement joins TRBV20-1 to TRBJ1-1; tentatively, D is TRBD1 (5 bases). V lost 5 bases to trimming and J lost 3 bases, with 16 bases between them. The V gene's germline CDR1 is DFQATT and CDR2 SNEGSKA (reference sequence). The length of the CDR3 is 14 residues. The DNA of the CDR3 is TGCAGTGCTGTCCTTGGGGGGGATCACACTGAAGCTTTCTTT. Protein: CSAVLGGDHTEAFF.

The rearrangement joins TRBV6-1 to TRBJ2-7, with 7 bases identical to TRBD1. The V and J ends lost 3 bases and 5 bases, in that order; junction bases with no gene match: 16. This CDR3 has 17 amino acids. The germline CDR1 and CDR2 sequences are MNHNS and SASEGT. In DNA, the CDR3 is TGTGCCAGCAGTGACCTCGGGACAGAGGAGGTCTACAACGAGCAGTACTTC. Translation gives CASSDLGTEEVYNEQYF.

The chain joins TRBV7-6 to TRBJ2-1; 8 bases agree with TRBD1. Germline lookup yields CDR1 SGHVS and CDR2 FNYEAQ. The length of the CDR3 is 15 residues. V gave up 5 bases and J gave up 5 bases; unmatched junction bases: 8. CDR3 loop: CASSAGGTTNNEQFF. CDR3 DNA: TGTGCCAGCAGCGCAGGGGGCACCACTAACAATGAGCAGTTCTTC.

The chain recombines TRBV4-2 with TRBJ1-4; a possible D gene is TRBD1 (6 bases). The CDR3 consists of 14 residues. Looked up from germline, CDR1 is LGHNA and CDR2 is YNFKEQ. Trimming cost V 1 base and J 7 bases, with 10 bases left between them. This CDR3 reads CASSQVGRGEKLFF. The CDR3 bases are TGTGCCAGCAGCCAAGTGGGCAGGGGTGAAAAACTGTTTTTT.